This T cell receptor (beta chain) is drawn from a study of cytomegalovirus exposure and HLA in healthy donors. In the case of this clone: What it binds is unknown. One junction end disagrees with the germline gene, perhaps due to a read error.

Germline V gives CDR1 MNHNY, CDR2 SVGAGI (reference sequence). This CDR3 comprises 9 residues. Repertoires were generated with immunoSEQ multiplex PCR, while TCRdb's copy carries only in-frame clones and drops some. The sample consists of approximately 160,000 clones, roughly nine tenths of them appearing once. Study outcomes and limitations: For most TCR sequences rarity was the rule, although some public TCRs occurred in many donors.

Sequencing was performed on PBMCs. This chain joins TRBV6-6 and TRBJ2-7; no definite D call. This sequence was found in a woman aged 18 to 35 in good health and CMV-seropositive. The CDR3 region has the DNA TGTGCCAGCAGTTACCCTCTACAGTTC. Translation: CASSYPLQF.